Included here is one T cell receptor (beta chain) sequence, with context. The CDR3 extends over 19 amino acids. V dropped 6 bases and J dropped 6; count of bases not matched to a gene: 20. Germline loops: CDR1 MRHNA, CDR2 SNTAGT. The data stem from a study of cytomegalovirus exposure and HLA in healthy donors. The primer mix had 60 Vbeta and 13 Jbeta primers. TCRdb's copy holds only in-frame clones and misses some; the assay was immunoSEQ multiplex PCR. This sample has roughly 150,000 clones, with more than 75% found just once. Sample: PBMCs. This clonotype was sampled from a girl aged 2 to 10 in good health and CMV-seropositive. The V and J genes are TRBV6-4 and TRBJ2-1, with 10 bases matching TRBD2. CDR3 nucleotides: TGTGCCAGCAGCCCAGGGTTGGGGGCTAGCGGGAGATTCTCCAATGAGCAGTTCTTC. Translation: CASSPGLGASGRFSNEQFF.